Listed here are 18 T cell receptor beta chains from one sample, sequenced in a study of cytomegalovirus exposure and HLA in healthy donors. A multiplex PCR was run with 60 Vbeta primers and 13 Jbeta primers. Profiling relied on immunoSEQ multiplex PCR, and the TCRdb table lists in-frame clones only, not all of them. The table lists 150,000 to 200,000 clones, approximately 82% of them singletons. Sequencing used PBMCs. The receptors here all came from a woman in her thirties or forties in good health and CMV-seropositive.

The gene calls are TRBV28 and TRBJ1-4; 9 positions match TRBD1. From germline, CDR1 is MDHEN and CDR2 SYDVKM. The CDR3 totals 15 residues. V lost 3 bases and J lost 14; bases outside the gene matches: 13. The CDR3 coding sequence is TGTGCCAGCAGTTTTCCCGGGACAGGGACGGGTCGGCTGTTTTTT. It codes for CASSFPGTGTGRLFF.

The genes are TRBV5-1 and TRBJ2-3, with D hard to call. V lost 4 bases, J lost 4 bases, and 16 bases lay in between. Germline lookup yields CDR1 SGHRS and CDR2 YFSETQ. The CDR3 spans 15 residues. The DNA for the CDR3 is TGCGCCAGCAGCGCGACTGGCGGATCCTCAGATACGCAGTATTTT. Translated, it gives CASSATGGSSDTQYF. Full variable domain (missing parts from reference TRBV5-1 and TRBJ2-3): KAGVTQTPRYLIKTRGQQVTLSCSPISGHRSVSWYQQTPGQGLQFLFEYFSETQRNKGNFPGRFSGRQFSNSRSEMNVSTLELGDSALYLCASSATGGSSDTQYFGPGTRLTVL.

The chain has TRBV6-6 and TRBJ2-1; 9 nucleotides align to TRBD2. The germline V gene has CDR1 MNHNY and CDR2 SVGAGI (reference sequence). The CDR3 is made up of 13 amino acids. With 5 bases clipped from V and 13 bases from J, the junction kept 9 bases outside the gene matches. The CDR3 sequence: CASSLPRREGQFF. CDR3 nucleotide sequence: TGTGCCAGCAGTCTGCCGCGGCGGGAGGGACAGTTCTTC.

V is TRBV7-6 and J is TRBJ2-1, with 7 bases that match TRBD1. The CDR3 is made up of 15 amino acids. The V segment lost 0 bases and the J segment 5 bases; nucleotides outside the gene matches: 4. CDR1 and CDR2 from the germline V gene are SGHVS and FNYEAQ. The CDR3 region has the DNA TGTGCCAGCAGCTTAGCCAGGGGGTCTCACAATGAGCAGTTCTTC. It yields the protein CASSLARGSHNEQFF.

The J gene is TRBJ1-2, the V gene TRBV7-2; D is unresolved. Germline V lookup: CDR1 SGHTA, CDR2 FQGNSA. Trimming stripped 5 bases from V and 4 bases from J, with 14 bases between. This CDR3 has 14 residues. The CDR3 is CASSPPVEGYGYTF. Written as DNA, the CDR3 is TGTGCCAGCAGCCCCCCCGTGGAGGGCTATGGCTACACCTTC.

The chain couples TRBV10-1 to TRBJ2-7; no definite D call. The CDR3 covers 14 residues. Trimming removed 0 bases from V and 1 base from J, with 7 bases in between. The germline V gene encodes CDR1 WNHNN and CDR2 SYGVQD (reference sequence). Here the CDR3 DNA reads TGCGCCAGCAGTGAGTCGCCAGGTTCCTACGAGCAGTACTTC. This encodes CASSESPGSYEQYF.

The V and J genes are TRBV5-1 and TRBJ2-3, with 14 bases fitting TRBD2. Germline CDR1 and CDR2: SGHRS and YFSETQ. J was trimmed by 5 bases and V by 5 bases; bases with no gene match: 1. The CDR3 is 14 amino acids. The chain's CDR3 is CASSGLAGGDTQYF. The CDR3 DNA is TGCGCCAGCAGTGGACTAGCGGGAGGAGATACGCAGTATTTT.

This rearrangement joins TRBV2 to TRBJ2-7, with 9 bases lining up with TRBD1. This CDR3 spans 14 amino acids. The V segment lost 6 bases and the J segment 2 bases; nucleotides outside the gene matches: 5. Germline CDR1 and CDR2: SNHLY and FYNNEI. CDR3 in amino acids: CASRQGAEAYEQYF. The CDR3 region has the DNA TGTGCCAGCAGACAGGGGGCGGAAGCCTACGAGCAGTACTTC.

The genes are TRBV6-6 and TRBJ1-2; the D is unclear. The V end lost 8 bases, the J end lost 4 bases, and 23 bases lay between the germline ends. This CDR3 is built from 16 residues. Germline-derived CDR1 and CDR2 are MNHNY and SVGAGI (reference sequence). The CDR3 protein is CASRSMAAHLFYGYTF. CDR3 coding DNA: TGTGCCAGCCGATCCATGGCGGCCCATCTCTTCTATGGCTACACCTTC.

J is TRBJ2-6 and V is TRBV6-5; TRBD1 aligns across 8 bases. V lost 4 bases to trimming and J lost 2 bases; unmatched junction nucleotides: 1. CDR1 and CDR2 from the germline V gene are MNHEY and SVGAGI. The CDR3 consists of 15 residues. CDR3 coding DNA: TGTGCCAGCAGTTCGGGACAGGCTGGGGCCAACGTCCTGACTTTC. As protein: CASSSGQAGANVLTF.

The rearrangement joins TRBV11-1 to TRBJ2-7, with D perhaps matching TRBD1 (5 bases). The germline gives CDR1 SGHAT, CDR2 FQDESV (reference sequence). The CDR3 consists of 14 residues. Trimming shortened V by 2 bases and J by 10 bases, and 18 bases separated the two germline ends. The CDR3: CASSLTRTSHSQYF. The CDR3 DNA reads TGTGCCAGCAGCTTAACCAGGACATCCCACTCTCAGTACTTC.

This rearrangement joins TRBV7-3 to TRBJ2-2, with 8 bases matching TRBD2. This CDR3 spans 15 amino acids. Germline CDR1 and CDR2: SGHTA and FQGTGA. V shed 3 bases and J 5 bases; nucleotides not matched to a gene: 5. CDR3 nucleotides: TGTGCCAGCAGCTTGGGACTAGGGGGTACCGGGGAGCTGTTTTTT. This sequence encodes CASSLGLGGTGELFF.

The chain couples TRBV30 to TRBJ2-3; D unclear. The CDR3 contains 13 residues. Germline values: CDR1 GTSNPN, CDR2 SVGIG (reference sequence). The V end lost 0 bases, the J end lost 0 bases, and 4 bases lay between the germline ends. The CDR3 here is CAWSVQSTDTQYF. CDR3 nucleotide sequence: TGTGCCTGGAGTGTACAGAGCACAGATACGCAGTATTTT.

The chain is built from TRBV7-3 and TRBJ1-1; 9 nucleotides align to TRBD1. The CDR3 is 15 amino acids. The V segment lost 4 bases and the J segment 5 bases; nucleotides outside the gene matches: 8. Germline V CDR1 and CDR2: SGHTA, FQGTGA. The CDR3 reads CASSSTGQGRTEAFF. CDR3 DNA: TGTGCCAGCAGCTCTACGGGACAGGGAAGGACTGAAGCTTTCTTT.

As for this clone: This sample also contains other DNA sequences that code for the same CDR3. J is TRBJ2-5 and V is TRBV28, with 8 bases lining up with TRBD1. This CDR3 contains 13 residues. The V gene end was trimmed by 6 bases and the J gene end by 4 bases; junction bases not matched to a gene: 4. Germline CDR1 is MDHEN and CDR2 is SYDVKM. For the CDR3, the DNA is TGTGCCAGCAGGCGGACAGGGCGAGAGACCCAGTACTTC. Translating it yields CASRRTGRETQYF.

The V gene is TRBV6-5, the J gene TRBJ2-7; 9 positions agree with TRBD1. The ends lost 0 bases at V and 2 bases at J; junction bases unmatched: 5. The CDR3 has 16 amino acids. The germline gives CDR1 MNHEY, CDR2 SVGAGI. CDR3 residues: CASSYSWGQGTYEQYF. The CDR3 coding sequence is TGTGCCAGCAGTTACTCGTGGGGACAGGGCACCTACGAGCAGTACTTC.

The V call is TRBV29-1, the J call TRBJ1-2; D is possibly TRBD1 (5 bases). Germline CDR1 is SQVTM and CDR2 is ANQGSEA. This CDR3 is built from 12 residues. Trimming took 6 bases from V and 4 from J, leaving 12 bases between them. The CDR3 loop reads CSVVWGGYGYTF. The DNA of the CDR3 is TGCAGCGTCGTCTGGGGGGGCTATGGCTACACCTTC.

The chain combines TRBV7-2 with TRBJ1-5; D possibly corresponds to TRBD1 (5 bases). The CDR3 sequence is 14 residues long. V lost 1 base and J lost 4, with 8 bases in between. Germline CDR1 reads SGHTA; CDR2 reads FQGNSA. The CDR3 sequence is CASSLGGRNQPQHF. CDR3 bases: TGTGCCAGCAGCTTAGGGGGCCGAAATCAGCCCCAGCATTTT.